These 18 T cell receptor beta chains were all obtained from the same sample, sequenced in a study of identical twins (dated by TCRdb to between 2015 and 2016). The library relied on 5' RACE. Sequencing instrument: Illumina HiSeq 2000. The public reads were run again by TCRdb, first through fastp at Q25 and then through MiXCR, and only productive beta chains were kept. When rows share a CDR3 protein, they turn into one entry using the most common DNA and genes. This sample comprises 250,000 or so distinct CDR3 sequences, around 8% of them detected only once. 3% of the sample is held by the ten biggest clonotypes. These data are also associated with another study on yellow fever vaccine responses in identical twins.

The sample comprised CD8+ T cells sorted from blood. The receptor source for this set is a woman in her late teens or twenties in good health.

The chain joins TRBV20-1 to TRBJ2-5, with 11 bases aligning to TRBD2. The germline CDR1 and CDR2 sequences are DFQATT and SNEGSKA (reference sequence). The CDR3 runs to 18 residues. V was pared by 0 bases and J by 2 bases, with 11 bases of the junction left unmatched. CDR3 residues: CSARDLLAGGPLQETQYF. CDR3 DNA: TGCAGTGCTAGAGATCTCCTAGCGGGGGGCCCCCTTCAAGAGACCCAGTACTTC.

This clonotype was recorded a few times. This chain joins TRBV3-1 and TRBJ2-1; D call uncertain. The CDR3 is 15 residues long. Deletions cut 1 base from V and 5 bases from J, with 12 bases between. CDR1 and CDR2 from the germline V gene are LGHDT and YNNKEL (reference sequence). This CDR3 is CASSQVTIRNNEQFF. For the CDR3, the DNA is TGTGCCAGCAGCCAAGTCACTATCCGGAACAATGAGCAGTTCTTC.

The chain has TRBV7-6 and TRBJ2-6; D perhaps matches TRBD1 (6 bases). Germline CDR1 reads SGHVS; CDR2 reads FNYEAQ. This CDR3 contains 15 residues. The germline V and J ends were trimmed by 8 bases and 0 bases, with 11 bases remaining between them. CDR3 region: CASGGQISGANVLTF. DNA of the CDR3: TGTGCCAGCGGGGGACAAATCTCTGGGGCCAACGTCCTGACTTTC. Full variable domain (missing parts from reference TRBV7-6 and TRBJ2-6): GAGVSQSPRYKVTKRGQDVALRCDPISGHVSLYWYRQALGQGPEFLTYFNYEAQQDKSGLPNDRFSAERPEGSISTLTIQRTEQRDSAMYRCASGGQISGANVLTFGAGSRLTVL.

The chain recombines TRBV30 with TRBJ2-1; TRBD2 aligns across 8 bases. Germline trimming cut 4 bases from V and 9 bases from J; bases unmatched to any gene: 5. Germline V gene data show CDR1 as GTSNPN and CDR2 as SVGIG (reference sequence). The CDR3 runs to 12 residues. Here the CDR3 reads CAWTNSGTEQFF. DNA of the CDR3: TGTGCCTGGACCAATAGCGGGACTGAGCAGTTCTTC. The full variable domain, its missing parts supplied by reference TRBV30 and TRBJ2-1, is SQTIHQWPATLVQPVGSPLSLECTVEGTSNPNLYWYRQAAGRGLQLLFYSVGIGQISSEVPQNLSASRPQDRQFILSSKKLLLSDSGFYLCAWTNSGTEQFFGPGTRLTVL.

The V gene is TRBV20-1, the J gene TRBJ2-2; 9 bases fit TRBD1. The CDR3 consists of 16 residues. J gave up 7 bases and V 7 bases, and 16 bases lay outside the gene matches. Looked up from germline, CDR1 is DFQATT and CDR2 is SNEGSKA (reference sequence). The CDR3 DNA reads as TGCAGTGTCATGCTCCGGGACAGGGTTTTAAGCGGGGAGCTGTTTTTT. Translation: CSVMLRDRVLSGELFF.

The chain combines TRBV4-3 with TRBJ2-2; D might be TRBD1 (6 bases). The CDR3 sequence is 16 residues long. The germline V gene encodes CDR1 LGHNA and CDR2 YSLEER. Trimming stripped 0 bases from V and 4 bases from J, with 12 bases between. CDR3 sequence: CASSQDTGPLTGELFF. The CDR3 DNA sequence: TGCGCCAGCAGCCAAGATACAGGGCCGCTCACCGGGGAGCTGTTTTTT.

This clonotype has a handful of counts. This sequence joins TRBV4-1 and TRBJ2-7, with unresolved D. Per the germline V gene, CDR1 is MGHRA and CDR2 is YSYEKL. V lost 1 base to trimming and J lost 2 bases, with 9 bases between them. The CDR3 is 14 residues long. This CDR3 is CASSQGAVTYEQYF. The CDR3 DNA reads as TGCGCCAGCAGCCAAGGCGCGGTTACCTACGAGCAGTACTTC.

This clonotype was seen ten or more times. One end of the junction fails to match germline, which may point to a read error. The chain employs TRBV4-2 and TRBJ2-3, with D perhaps TRBD2 (6 bases). CDR3 length: 16 amino acids. Germline V gives CDR1 LGHNA, CDR2 YNFKEQ. CDR3 amino acids: CASSQDRASGTDTQYF. The CDR3 coding sequence is TGCGCCAGCAGCCAAGATAGGGCTAGCGGCACAGATACGCAGTATTTT.

Many counts were recorded for this clonotype. The chain uses TRBV3-1 and TRBJ2-2, with unresolved D. The CDR3 contains 12 residues. V lost 6 bases and J lost 6, with 8 bases in between. Germline V gene sequence: CDR1 LGHDT, CDR2 YNNKEL (reference sequence). The CDR3 sequence: CASRPEAGELFF. DNA for the CDR3: TGTGCCAGCAGACCTGAAGCCGGGGAGCTGTTTTTT.

This clonotype was recorded a few times. The chain links TRBV4-3 to TRBJ2-7; 8 bases line up with TRBD1. V lost 0 bases to trimming and J lost 2 bases; unmatched junction nucleotides: 15. From germline, CDR1 is LGHNA and CDR2 YSLEER. The CDR3 is 19 residues long. The CDR3 reads CASSQERSRDRPKTYEQYF. DNA for the CDR3: TGCGCCAGCAGCCAAGAGCGTTCCCGGGACAGGCCAAAGACCTACGAGCAGTACTTC.

The chain recombines TRBV3-1 with TRBJ2-5; a possible D gene is TRBD2 (6 bases). Deletions cut 0 bases from V and 7 bases from J, with 21 bases between. Germline V gives CDR1 LGHDT, CDR2 YNNKEL (reference sequence). This CDR3 has 17 residues. CDR3 sequence (DNA): TGTGCCAGCAGCCAAGATCTGTACGGAGGGGATATTCGGACCCAGTACTTC. This gives the protein CASSQDLYGGDIRTQYF.

This clonotype has ten or more counts. The chain combines TRBV4-1 with TRBJ2-1; D remains ambiguous. Trimming left V 1 base short and J 8 bases short, with 9 bases between. Germline-derived CDR1 and CDR2 are MGHRA and YSYEKL. The CDR3 runs to 13 residues. Here the CDR3 DNA reads TGCGCCAGCAGCCAAGGCATTGGCTATGAGCAGTTCTTC. Amino acids: CASSQGIGYEQFF.

This clonotype has only a few counts. V usage is TRBV29-1 and J usage is TRBJ2-2; D is ambiguous. V lost 2 bases, J lost 6 bases, and 10 bases lay in between. Per the germline V gene, CDR1 is SQVTM and CDR2 is ANQGSEA. This CDR3 has 13 amino acids. The CDR3 DNA sequence: TGCAGCGTTGAAAAGGGTCGGGCCGGGGAGCTGTTTTTT. Translated, it gives CSVEKGRAGELFF.

The chain is built from TRBV29-1 and TRBJ1-1; D remains ambiguous. With 7 bases removed from V and 0 bases from J, the gap between germline ends came to 18 bases. There are 15 residues in the CDR3. The germline CDR1 and CDR2 sequences are SQVTM and ANQGSEA. The CDR3 bases are TGCAGCGCCCGACCGCCCGGGCCCCTGAACACTGAAGCTTTCTTT. Protein: CSARPPGPLNTEAFF.

The gene calls are TRBV28 and TRBJ2-7; TRBD1 matches at 9 bases. In germline, CDR1 is MDHEN, CDR2 SYDVKM. V was pared by 6 bases and J by 2 bases, with 8 bases of the junction left unmatched. The CDR3 is 15 amino acids. For the CDR3, the DNA is TGTGCCAGCAGACCACAGGGGGCGCGCGCCTACGAGCAGTACTTC. This codes for CASRPQGARAYEQYF.

The chain joins TRBV20-1 to TRBJ2-7; D perhaps matches TRBD1 (5 bases). The CDR3 sequence is 17 residues long. Deletions cut 0 bases from V and 3 bases from J, with 21 bases between. Germline loops: CDR1 DFQATT, CDR2 SNEGSKA (reference sequence). The CDR3 DNA follows: TGCAGTGCTAGAGATCAGATGACAGCAAAGACTTTCTACGAGCAGTACTTC. Translating gives CSARDQMTAKTFYEQYF.

In this sample, this clonotype turned up a few times. The chain uses TRBV6-1 and TRBJ2-7, with 9 nucleotides matching TRBD2. V shed 1 base and J 3 bases; nucleotides not matched to a gene: 4. The CDR3 is 15 amino acids. The V gene's germline CDR1 is MNHNS and CDR2 SASEGT. CDR3 residues: CASSEGLAGHYEQYF. CDR3 nucleotides: TGTGCCAGCAGTGAAGGGCTAGCGGGGCACTACGAGCAGTACTTC.

This clonotype was observed a handful of times. This chain connects TRBV11-1 to TRBJ2-5; TRBD2 matches at 14 bases. Germline V gene lookup returns CDR1 SGHAT and CDR2 FQDESV (reference sequence). This CDR3 contains 18 residues. V shed 2 bases and J 2 bases; nucleotides not matched to a gene: 7. CDR3 coding DNA: TGTGCCAGCAGCTTACTAGGACTAGCGGGGGGTAAACAAGAGACCCAGTACTTC. Its translation is CASSLLGLAGGKQETQYF.